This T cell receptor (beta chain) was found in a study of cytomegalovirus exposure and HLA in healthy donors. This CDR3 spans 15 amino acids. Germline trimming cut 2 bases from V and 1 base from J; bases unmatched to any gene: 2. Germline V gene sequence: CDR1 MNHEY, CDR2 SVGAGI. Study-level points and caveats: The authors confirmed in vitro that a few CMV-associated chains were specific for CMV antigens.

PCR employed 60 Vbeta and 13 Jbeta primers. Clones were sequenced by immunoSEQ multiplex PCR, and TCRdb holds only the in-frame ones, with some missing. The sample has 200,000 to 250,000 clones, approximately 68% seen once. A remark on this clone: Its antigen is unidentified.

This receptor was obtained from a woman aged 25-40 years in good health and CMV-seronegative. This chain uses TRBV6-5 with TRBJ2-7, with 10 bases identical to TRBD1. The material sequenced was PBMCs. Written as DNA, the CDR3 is TGTGCCAGCAGTTACGGACAGGGGGTGTCCTACGAGCAGTACTTC. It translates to CASSYGQGVSYEQYF.